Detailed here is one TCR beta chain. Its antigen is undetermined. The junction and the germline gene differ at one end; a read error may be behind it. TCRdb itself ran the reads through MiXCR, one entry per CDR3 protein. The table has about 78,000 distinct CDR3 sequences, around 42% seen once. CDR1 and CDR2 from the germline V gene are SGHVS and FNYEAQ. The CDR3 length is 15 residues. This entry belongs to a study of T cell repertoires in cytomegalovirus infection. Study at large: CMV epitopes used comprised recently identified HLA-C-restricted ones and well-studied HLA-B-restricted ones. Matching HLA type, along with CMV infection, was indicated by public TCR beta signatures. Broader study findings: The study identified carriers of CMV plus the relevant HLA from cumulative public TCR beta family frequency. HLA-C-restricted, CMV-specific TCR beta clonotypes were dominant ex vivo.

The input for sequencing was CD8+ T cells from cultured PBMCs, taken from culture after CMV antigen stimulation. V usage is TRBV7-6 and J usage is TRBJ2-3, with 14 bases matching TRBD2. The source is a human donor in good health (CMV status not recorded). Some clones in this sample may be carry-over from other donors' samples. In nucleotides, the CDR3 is TGTGCTAGCAGCCGACTAGCGGGGGGGTCAGATACGCAGTATTTT. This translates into CASSRLAGGSDTQYF.